Listed below are T cell receptor beta chains from one sample, sequenced in a study of shared clonotypes between healthy human individuals. Produced via immunoSEQ multiplex PCR; TCRdb's table is partial and in-frame only. The sample shows over 850,000 clones, 75% to 80% of them seen only once. The source material was memory CD4+ T cells from PBMCs. The receptors here all came from a young man in good health. Some clones in this sample may be carry-over from other donors' samples. Each CDR3 is given with its conserved first and last residue. Fields, in order: V gene, D gene, J gene, clone size, CDR3 DNA, CDR3 protein. A D gene is named only where the DNA matches it firmly. Clone size is shown for a subset of rows, as once, few, many or a class of expanded clone.

v_gene: TRBV5-4
d_gene: .
j_gene: TRBJ2-5
abundance: once
CDR3nt: TGTGCCAGCAGCTTGGCACTCGGCGAAGAGACCCAGTACTTC
CDR3aa: CASSLALGEETQYF

v_gene: TRBV29-1
d_gene: .
j_gene: TRBJ2-5
abundance: .
CDR3nt: TGCAGCGTTGAGGGCGCGGGAACCAAAGAGACCCAGTACTTC
CDR3aa: CSVEGAGTKETQYF

v_gene: TRBV6-5
d_gene: .
j_gene: TRBJ2-4
abundance: .
CDR3nt: TGTGCCAGCAGTCAGGACCCAGGAAACATTCAGTACTTC
CDR3aa: CASSQDPGNIQYF

v_gene: TRBV2
d_gene: .
j_gene: TRBJ2-1
abundance: .
CDR3nt: TGTGCCAGCAGGGGACCCAGGCGCCACGAGCAGTTCTTC
CDR3aa: CASRGPRRHEQFF

v_gene: TRBV7-2
d_gene: TRBD2
j_gene: TRBJ2-7
abundance: .
CDR3nt: TGTGCCAGCAGCTTAGGAGCGGGAGGGAACTCCTACGAGCAGTACTTC
CDR3aa: CASSLGAGGNSYEQYF

v_gene: TRBV28
d_gene: TRBD1
j_gene: TRBJ2-6
abundance: .
CDR3nt: TGTGCCAGCAGTCGACAGGGGGCGACTGGGGCCAACGTCCTGACTTTC
CDR3aa: CASSRQGATGANVLTF

v_gene: TRBV7-9
d_gene: .
j_gene: TRBJ2-1
abundance: .
CDR3nt: TGTGCCAGCAGCTTATTTGGGTCCGATGAGCAGTTCTTC
CDR3aa: CASSLFGSDEQFF

v_gene: TRBV29-1
d_gene: TRBD1
j_gene: TRBJ1-1
abundance: .
CDR3nt: TGCAGCGTGTCTCAGGGGGCGGGAACTGAAGCTTTCTTT
CDR3aa: CSVSQGAGTEAFF

v_gene: TRBV20-1
d_gene: .
j_gene: TRBJ1-1
abundance: .
CDR3nt: TGCAGTGCTAGCCCGGGGATTCAAGCTTTCTTT
CDR3aa: CSASPGIQAFF

v_gene: TRBV7-3
d_gene: TRBD2
j_gene: TRBJ2-2
abundance: .
CDR3nt: TGTGCCAGCAGCCATTTCCGGACTAGCGGGAACTCCGGGGAGCTGTTTTTT
CDR3aa: CASSHFRTSGNSGELFF

v_gene: TRBV19
d_gene: TRBD1
j_gene: TRBJ1-1
abundance: once
CDR3nt: TGTGCCAGTAGTGAATTGACAGGGATGAACACTGAAGCTTTCTTT
CDR3aa: CASSELTGMNTEAFF

v_gene: TRBV29-1
d_gene: .
j_gene: TRBJ1-3
abundance: .
CDR3nt: TGCAGCGTTGAGCAGGGGAGCTCTGGAAACACCATATATTTT
CDR3aa: CSVEQGSSGNTIYF

v_gene: TRBV10-3
d_gene: .
j_gene: TRBJ1-5
abundance: few
CDR3nt: TGTGCCATCAGTGAGTCCCAGGGGCAGGGTCAGCCCCAGCATTTT
CDR3aa: CAISESQGQGQPQHF

v_gene: TRBV5-1
d_gene: .
j_gene: TRBJ1-4
abundance: few
CDR3nt: TGCGCCAGCAGCTTGACGGGCCCTGGTGAAAAACTGTTTTTT
CDR3aa: CASSLTGPGEKLFF

v_gene: TRBV6-6
d_gene: .
j_gene: TRBJ1-1
abundance: .
CDR3nt: TGTGCCAGCGGTGGAAGGAGTAACACTGAAGCTTTCTTT
CDR3aa: CASGGRSNTEAFF

v_gene: TRBV7-2
d_gene: .
j_gene: TRBJ1-3
abundance: .
CDR3nt: TGTGCCAGCAGCTTAGGTGGCACAGCTGGAAACACCATATATTTT
CDR3aa: CASSLGGTAGNTIYF

v_gene: TRBV6-1
d_gene: .
j_gene: TRBJ1-4
abundance: .
CDR3nt: TGTGCCAGCAGACTCACCGCAACTAATGAAAAACTGTTTTTT
CDR3aa: CASRLTATNEKLFF

v_gene: TRBV5-6
d_gene: .
j_gene: TRBJ1-2
abundance: .
CDR3nt: TGTGCCAGTAAACTAGGACTCAACTATGGCTACACCTTC
CDR3aa: CASKLGLNYGYTF

v_gene: TRBV7-2
d_gene: .
j_gene: TRBJ2-7
abundance: .
CDR3nt: TGTGCCAGCAGCTTAGTACAGGCCTCCTACGAGCAGTACTTC
CDR3aa: CASSLVQASYEQYF

v_gene: TRBV11-2
d_gene: .
j_gene: TRBJ2-3
abundance: .
CDR3nt: TGTGCCAGCAGCTTAGGGACGGACCCCATCACAGATACGCAGTATTTT
CDR3aa: CASSLGTDPITDTQYF

v_gene: TRBV18
d_gene: .
j_gene: TRBJ2-7
abundance: .
CDR3nt: TGTGCCAGCTCACCATTACAGGGTGAGGGCGAGCAGTACTTC
CDR3aa: CASSPLQGEGEQYF

v_gene: TRBV9
d_gene: .
j_gene: TRBJ1-2
abundance: .
CDR3nt: TGTGCCAGCAGCACGAGACAGTTGGCCTATGGCTACACCTTC
CDR3aa: CASSTRQLAYGYTF

v_gene: TRBV9
d_gene: .
j_gene: TRBJ2-2
abundance: .
CDR3nt: TGTGCCAGCAGCGTAACGGGAGCAAGGGGAAGCGGGGAGCTGTTTTTT
CDR3aa: CASSVTGARGSGELFF

v_gene: TRBV18
d_gene: TRBD1
j_gene: TRBJ2-6
abundance: .
CDR3nt: TGTGCCAGCTCACCCGGACAGGGAATGTCTGGGGCCAACGTCCTGACTTTC
CDR3aa: CASSPGQGMSGANVLTF

v_gene: TRBV7-9
d_gene: TRBD1
j_gene: TRBJ2-1
abundance: .
CDR3nt: TGTGCCAGCAGCTCGGGTAAACAGGGGGCGGGTTACAATGAGCAGTTCTTC
CDR3aa: CASSSGKQGAGYNEQFF

v_gene: TRBV28
d_gene: .
j_gene: TRBJ1-3
abundance: .
CDR3nt: TGTGCCAGCGGCAGAGATACTCGGTCTGGAAACACCATATATTTT
CDR3aa: CASGRDTRSGNTIYF

v_gene: TRBV15
d_gene: .
j_gene: TRBJ2-4
abundance: .
CDR3nt: TGTGCCACCAGCAGGGACATGTTAGCCAAAAACATTCAGTACTTC
CDR3aa: CATSRDMLAKNIQYF

v_gene: TRBV30
d_gene: TRBD1
j_gene: TRBJ2-7
abundance: .
CDR3nt: TGTGCCTGGAGACCGGGACAGGGGTCCTACGAGCAGTACTTC
CDR3aa: CAWRPGQGSYEQYF

v_gene: TRBV21-1
d_gene: .
j_gene: TRBJ2-7
abundance: .
CDR3nt: TGTGCCATGATACCGGGACCTTGGACCTACGAGCAGTACTTC
CDR3aa: CAMIPGPWTYEQYF

v_gene: TRBV5-4
d_gene: TRBD1
j_gene: TRBJ1-5
abundance: once
CDR3nt: TGTGCCAGCAGCTTGGCAGGGGGCGATCAGCCCCAGCATTTT
CDR3aa: CASSLAGGDQPQHF

v_gene: TRBV30
d_gene: .
j_gene: TRBJ1-1
abundance: .
CDR3nt: TGTGCCTGGAGTCGACAGTCCGACACTGAAGCTTTCTTT
CDR3aa: CAWSRQSDTEAFF

v_gene: TRBV11-3
d_gene: TRBD2
j_gene: TRBJ2-1
abundance: .
CDR3nt: TGTGCCAGCAGCAACCCGGGGGCGGGAGGGCGTAATGAGCAGTTCTTC
CDR3aa: CASSNPGAGGRNEQFF

v_gene: TRBV5-8
d_gene: .
j_gene: TRBJ1-3
abundance: .
CDR3nt: TGTGCCAGCAGCTTGTTGGCCGGAAGCTCTGGAAACACCATATATTTT
CDR3aa: CASSLLAGSSGNTIYF

v_gene: TRBV18
d_gene: TRBD1
j_gene: TRBJ2-5
abundance: .
CDR3nt: TGTGCCAGCTCACAGAATGCCGGGACAGAACCTCAAGAGACCCAGTACTTC
CDR3aa: CASSQNAGTEPQETQYF

v_gene: TRBV6-1
d_gene: TRBD1
j_gene: TRBJ1-5
abundance: .
CDR3nt: TGTGCCAGCAGAGCCGACAGGGTAGCGAGTCAGCCCCAGCATTTT
CDR3aa: CASRADRVASQPQHF

v_gene: TRBV5-1
d_gene: .
j_gene: TRBJ2-2
abundance: .
CDR3nt: TGCGCCAGCAGCTTCGGGTTATCCGGGGAGCTGTTTTTT
CDR3aa: CASSFGLSGELFF

v_gene: TRBV19
d_gene: .
j_gene: TRBJ2-1
abundance: .
CDR3nt: TGTGCCAGTAGCCCCAGTGTAATGGAGCAGTTCTTC
CDR3aa: CASSPSVMEQFF

v_gene: TRBV15
d_gene: .
j_gene: TRBJ2-3
abundance: .
CDR3nt: TGTGCCACCAGCAGGGGCAGTGGTAGCCTCTATAGGGATACGCAGTATTTT
CDR3aa: CATSRGSGSLYRDTQYF

v_gene: TRBV5-1
d_gene: .
j_gene: TRBJ1-2
abundance: .
CDR3nt: TGCGCCAGCAGCATCGACAGCACCTATGGCTACACCTTC
CDR3aa: CASSIDSTYGYTF

v_gene: TRBV9
d_gene: .
j_gene: TRBJ1-4
abundance: .
CDR3nt: TGTGCCAGCAGCGAGAGCACCGGGGGCAAGGCTGAAAAACTGTTTTTT
CDR3aa: CASSESTGGKAEKLFF

v_gene: TRBV7-2
d_gene: .
j_gene: TRBJ1-3
abundance: .
CDR3nt: TGTGCCAGCAGCTCTAGGCTGACTTCCCTGAGCTCTGGAAACACCATATATTTT
CDR3aa: CASSSRLTSLSSGNTIYF

v_gene: TRBV7-2
d_gene: .
j_gene: TRBJ2-2
abundance: .
CDR3nt: TGTGCCAGCAGCTTAGGGCGGAACACCGGGGAGCTGTTTTTT
CDR3aa: CASSLGRNTGELFF

v_gene: TRBV2
d_gene: .
j_gene: TRBJ1-5
abundance: .
CDR3nt: TGTGCCAGCAGTCGAGACAGGCTATTCAATCAGCCCCAGCATTTT
CDR3aa: CASSRDRLFNQPQHF

v_gene: TRBV19
d_gene: .
j_gene: TRBJ1-3
abundance: .
CDR3nt: TGTGCCAGTCAGACAGACTCTGGAAACACCATATATTTT
CDR3aa: CASQTDSGNTIYF

v_gene: TRBV4-3
d_gene: .
j_gene: TRBJ1-2
abundance: few
CDR3nt: TGCGCCAGCAGCCAGGCCGTCCTCGGTGGGTATGGCTACACCTTC
CDR3aa: CASSQAVLGGYGYTF

v_gene: TRBV7-6
d_gene: .
j_gene: TRBJ2-3
abundance: .
CDR3nt: TGTGCCAGCAGCGGGGATACGCAGTATTTT
CDR3aa: CASSGDTQYF

v_gene: TRBV18
d_gene: TRBD1
j_gene: TRBJ2-7
abundance: once
CDR3nt: TGTGCCAGCTCACCAATCGCCTATCGGGACAGGGAGGCCGAGCAGTACTTC
CDR3aa: CASSPIAYRDREAEQYF

v_gene: TRBV2
d_gene: TRBD1
j_gene: TRBJ2-5
abundance: .
CDR3nt: TGTGCCAGCAGCAAGGACAGGGCGCAAGAGACCCAGTACTTC
CDR3aa: CASSKDRAQETQYF

v_gene: TRBV5-4
d_gene: .
j_gene: TRBJ1-4
abundance: .
CDR3nt: TGTGCCAGCAGCTTGGGCCAGGGGCAAGGTGAAAAACTGTTTTTT
CDR3aa: CASSLGQGQGEKLFF

v_gene: TRBV27
d_gene: TRBD1
j_gene: TRBJ1-2
abundance: .
CDR3nt: TGTGCCAGCAGTTCAGGGGGCCTGGGCATCTATGGCTACACCTTC
CDR3aa: CASSSGGLGIYGYTF

v_gene: TRBV30
d_gene: TRBD2
j_gene: TRBJ2-7
abundance: once
CDR3nt: TGTGCCTGGAGTGCCCCCGGACTAGCGGGAGGGTCCTACGAGCAGTACTTC
CDR3aa: CAWSAPGLAGGSYEQYF

v_gene: TRBV14
d_gene: TRBD2
j_gene: TRBJ2-3
abundance: .
CDR3nt: TGTGCCAGCAGCCACCTAGCGGGAGGTACGGCAGATACGCAGTATTTT
CDR3aa: CASSHLAGGTADTQYF

v_gene: TRBV28
d_gene: TRBD2
j_gene: TRBJ2-2
abundance: .
CDR3nt: TGTGCCAGCAGACAGCGGGAGAGGGTCGGGGAGCTGTTTTTT
CDR3aa: CASRQRERVGELFF

v_gene: TRBV18
d_gene: .
j_gene: TRBJ2-5
abundance: .
CDR3nt: TGTGCCAGCTCACCGACGAAAGAGACCCAGTACTTC
CDR3aa: CASSPTKETQYF

v_gene: TRBV7-9
d_gene: TRBD2
j_gene: TRBJ2-7
abundance: .
CDR3nt: TGTGCCAGCAGCTATGGCGGGAGCTCCTACGAGCAGTACTTC
CDR3aa: CASSYGGSSYEQYF

v_gene: TRBV6-4
d_gene: .
j_gene: TRBJ1-1
abundance: few
CDR3nt: TGTGCCAGCAGTCCTACCTCGACCTCACGGCGGACTGAAGCTTTCTTT
CDR3aa: CASSPTSTSRRTEAFF

v_gene: TRBV6-1
d_gene: TRBD1
j_gene: TRBJ2-5
abundance: .
CDR3nt: TGTGCCAGCAGCCCCACCCGGGACAGAGAGACCCAGTACTTC
CDR3aa: CASSPTRDRETQYF

v_gene: TRBV15
d_gene: TRBD2
j_gene: TRBJ2-5
abundance: .
CDR3nt: TGTGCCACCTGTAGCGGGGGCGGTGAAGAGACCCAGTACTTC
CDR3aa: CATCSGGGEETQYF

v_gene: TRBV7-8
d_gene: .
j_gene: TRBJ2-1
abundance: .
CDR3nt: TGTGCCAGCAGCCGAACTAGTGGGGGCAGGGGCGGCAATGAGCAGTTCTTC
CDR3aa: CASSRTSGGRGGNEQFF